These 9 T cell receptor beta chains were sequenced from one sample in a study of cytomegalovirus exposure and HLA in healthy donors. PCR primers comprised 60 Vbeta and 13 Jbeta primers. Generated by immunoSEQ multiplex PCR, the TCRdb table keeps only in-frame clones and is missing some. The sample yields 150,000 to 200,000 clones, approximately 80% seen once. The source material was PBMCs. The receptors stem from a man aged 18 to 29 in good health and CMV-seronegative.

This clone was seen just once. V gene TRBV6-1 combines with J gene TRBJ2-7; 10 bases align to TRBD1. The ends lost 11 bases at V and 6 bases at J; junction bases unmatched: 7. Looked up from germline, CDR1 is MNHNS and CDR2 is SASEGT. CDR3 length equals 12 residues. The CDR3 spells CAGRTGGSEQYF. CDR3 nucleotide sequence: TGTGCCGGTCGGACAGGGGGAAGCGAGCAGTACTTC.

This clone has a single count. The chain joins TRBV7-9 to TRBJ2-7; D uncertain. The germline V and J ends were trimmed by 2 bases and 9 bases, with 14 bases remaining between them. Germline V CDR1 and CDR2: SEHNR, FQNEAQ (reference sequence). The CDR3 consists of 13 residues. CDR3 loop: CASSLIFSRAQYF. Written as DNA, the CDR3 is TGTGCCAGCAGCTTAATATTTTCCCGAGCGCAGTACTTC.

The chain combines TRBV7-2 with TRBJ1-1; D unclear. Per the germline V gene, CDR1 is SGHTA and CDR2 is FQGNSA. The CDR3 length is 12 residues. The V gene lost 5 bases and the J gene lost 4 bases, with 8 bases spanning the gap. The CDR3 sequence: CASSRMATEAFF. The CDR3 DNA follows: TGTGCCAGCAGCCGCATGGCCACTGAAGCTTTCTTT.

The V gene is TRBV11-2, the J gene TRBJ2-7; TRBD2 matches 7 bases. The V gene's germline CDR1 is SGHAT and CDR2 FQNNGV. The V and J ends lost 0 bases and 2 bases, in that order; junction bases with no gene match: 4. This CDR3 is built from 15 residues. The DNA for the CDR3 is TGTGCCAGCAGCTTAGATCCGGGAGGCCCCTACGAGCAGTACTTC. Protein sequence: CASSLDPGGPYEQYF.

V and J are TRBV2 and TRBJ1-1; tentatively, D is TRBD1 (6 bases). This CDR3 spans 13 amino acids. The V end was cut by 8 bases, the J end by 2 bases, with 12 bases between. The germline V gene has CDR1 SNHLY and CDR2 FYNNEI. The CDR3 spells CASAKDSNTEAFF. For the CDR3, the DNA is TGTGCCAGCGCTAAGGACAGCAACACTGAAGCTTTCTTT.

The V gene is TRBV30, the J gene TRBJ2-1, with 11 bases that match TRBD2. CDR1 is GTSNPN, CDR2 SVGIG, per germline (reference sequence). The CDR3 is 13 amino acids. Trimming at V came to 3 bases and at J to 10 bases, leaving 5 bases not matched to a gene. Here the CDR3 DNA reads TGTGCCTGGAGAATAGTAGCGGGAGGGGAGCAGTTCTTC. It is translated as CAWRIVAGGEQFF.

The chain couples TRBV28 to TRBJ1-2, with 10 positions matching TRBD1. This CDR3 contains 15 residues. Germline V CDR1 and CDR2: MDHEN, SYDVKM. V lost 4 bases, J lost 4 bases, and 6 bases stayed unmatched. The CDR3 loop reads CASSWGGTGVYGYTF. The DNA of the CDR3 is TGTGCCAGCAGTTGGGGGGGGACAGGGGTCTATGGCTACACCTTC.

This chain connects TRBV19 to TRBJ1-2, with TRBD1 as a possible D gene (6 bases). Germline V gene lookup returns CDR1 LNHDA and CDR2 SQIVND (reference sequence). Trimming stripped 3 bases from V and 3 bases from J, with 14 bases between. The CDR3 runs to 15 residues. CDR3 region: CASSITGFRDYGYTF. DNA for the CDR3: TGTGCCAGTAGTATTACAGGGTTTAGGGACTATGGCTACACCTTC. The full variable domain, in which reference TRBV19 and TRBJ1-2 provide the parts outside the CDR3, is DGGITQSPKYLFRKEGQNVTLSCEQNLNHDAMYWYRQDPGQGLRLIYYSQIVNDFQKGDIAEGYSVSREKKESFPLTVTSAQKNPTAFYLCASSITGFRDYGYTFGSGTRLTVV.

The rearrangement joins TRBV5-1 to TRBJ1-5; D possibly corresponds to TRBD1 (5 bases). CDR3 length: 14 amino acids. Trimming shortened V by 4 bases and J by 5 bases, and 13 bases separated the two germline ends. Germline lookup yields CDR1 SGHRS and CDR2 YFSETQ. In DNA form, the CDR3 reads TGCGCCAGCAGCCTGGGGCCTGACTATCAGCCCCAGCATTTT. It is translated as CASSLGPDYQPQHF.